The 31 T cell receptor beta chains in this list originate from one sample, sequenced in a study of blood T cell repertoires in COVID-19 (dated by TCRdb to 2019 to 2021). The library was produced with the immunoSEQ multiplex PCR assay. TCRdb retrieved this table from immuneACCESS and kept in-frame rearrangements only. Not all clones are present; in checked studies, unresolved V genes account for under half, and no reason is known for the remainder. The sample profile shows some 29,000 clones; under 80% of them were found once. The leading ten clones occupy about two fifths of the sample. The sample comprised peripheral blood. Receptor source: a man aged 65-85 years with acute or convalescent COVID-19.

This clone was found a few times. The chain joins TRBV27 to TRBJ2-3; 10 nucleotides align to TRBD2. Germline assignment: CDR1 MNHEY and CDR2 SMNVEV (reference sequence). The junction had 4 bases not matched to a gene; V was cut back by 6 bases and J by 1 base. The CDR3 contains 15 residues. In DNA, the CDR3 is TGTGCCAGCAGACCTAGCGGGAGAGGCACAGATACGCAGTATTTT. This codes for CASRPSGRGTDTQYF.

The V call is TRBV19, the J call TRBJ2-3; 7 bases are a match to TRBD2. Germline V gene sequence: CDR1 LNHDA, CDR2 SQIVND (reference sequence). Trimming at V came to 6 bases and at J to 8 bases, leaving 8 bases not matched to a gene. This CDR3 has 13 amino acids. This chain's CDR3 is CASRAGSEGTQYF. The CDR3 bases are TGTGCCAGTAGAGCGGGAAGCGAGGGTACGCAGTATTTT.

This chain links TRBV30 with TRBJ2-3, with D unclear. Trimming stripped 4 bases from V and 1 base from J, with 6 bases between. Per the germline V gene, CDR1 is GTSNPN and CDR2 is SVGIG (reference sequence). The CDR3 runs to 12 residues. The CDR3: CAWNTGTDTQYF. CDR3 DNA: TGTGCCTGGAATACAGGCACAGATACGCAGTATTTT.

The chain joins TRBV5-1 to TRBJ1-1, with 7 bases lining up with TRBD1. This CDR3 is 16 amino acids long. J lost 3 bases, V lost 4 bases, and 12 bases had no gene match. Germline V gene sequence: CDR1 SGHRS, CDR2 YFSETQ. CDR3 DNA sequence: TGCGCCAGCAGCACCTACAGGGGCCTCAAGGACACTGAAGCTTTCTTT. Encoded protein: CASSTYRGLKDTEAFF.

The table lists this clone with a few counts. This chain joins TRBV5-1 and TRBJ2-7; 7 bases map to TRBD2. CDR1 and CDR2 from the germline V gene are SGHRS and YFSETQ. The ends lost 7 bases at V and 0 bases at J; junction bases unmatched: 10. The CDR3 runs 15 residues. CDR3 protein: CASSLVAGDSYEQYF. As DNA, the CDR3 is TGCGCCAGCTCTCTAGTCGCGGGGGACTCCTACGAGCAGTACTTC.

This chain connects TRBV11-2 to TRBJ2-2; D is unclear. V was cut by 3 bases and J by 10 bases, with 15 bases left in between. The CDR3 sequence is 14 residues long. From germline, CDR1 is SGHAT and CDR2 FQNNGV. As DNA, the CDR3 is TGTGCCAGCAGCTTCCGGAGTGCTTCCTCGGAGCTGTTTTTT. Its protein is CASSFRSASSELFF.

The V and J genes are TRBV28 and TRBJ1-2; D might be TRBD1 (6 bases). Germline V CDR1 and CDR2: MDHEN, SYDVKM. This CDR3 contains 14 residues. Trimming removed 6 bases at V and 5 bases at J, with 16 bases between. CDR3 in amino acids: CASRAEGGGYGYTF. The CDR3 DNA reads TGTGCCAGCAGGGCGGAGGGGGGGGGATATGGCTACACCTTC.

V is TRBV7-3 and J is TRBJ2-3; 10 bases are a match to TRBD1. J lost 6 bases, V lost 2 bases, and 2 bases had no gene match. The CDR3 has 14 amino acids. Germline CDR1 is SGHTA and CDR2 is FQGTGA. The chain's CDR3 is CASSLGGQGDTQYF. The CDR3 nucleotides read TGTGCCAGCAGCTTAGGGGGACAGGGGGATACGCAGTATTTT.

This rearrangement joins TRBV19 to TRBJ1-2; D gene ambiguous. The germline V gene encodes CDR1 LNHDA and CDR2 SQIVND (reference sequence). V dropped 5 bases and J dropped 6 bases, with 13 bases sitting between them. There are 13 residues in the CDR3. In nucleotides, the CDR3 is TGTGCCAGTAGTCTCGGGGAAGGTGATGGCTACACCTTC. This sequence encodes CASSLGEGDGYTF.

This CDR3 reads CAISEGGAGEQYF. CDR3 nucleotides: TGTGCCATCAGTGAAGGGGGGGCAGGTGAGCAGTACTTC. This chain connects TRBV10-3 to TRBJ2-7, with a weak D call TRBD2 (7 bases). CDR1 and CDR2 from the germline V gene are ENHRY and SYGVKD. This CDR3 has 13 residues. Trimming cost V 3 bases and J 7 bases, with 13 bases left between them.

This clone showed up just once. V usage is TRBV6-6 and J usage is TRBJ2-1; 7 bases map to TRBD1. Germline V lookup: CDR1 MNHNY, CDR2 SVGAGI (reference sequence). V was clipped by 0 bases and J by 7 bases; unmatched bases: 3. CDR3 size: 14 residues. This chain's CDR3 is CASSYSTGRNEQFF. The CDR3 DNA follows: TGTGCCAGCAGTTACTCGACAGGGAGAAATGAGCAGTTCTTC.

The chain is built from TRBV7-6 and TRBJ2-7; D unresolved. V lost 2 bases, J lost 2 bases, and 13 bases lay in between. The CDR3 loop spans 15 amino acids. Germline lookup yields CDR1 SGHVS and CDR2 FNYEAQ. The CDR3 here is CASSLSGEIPYEQYF. The CDR3 bases are TGTGCCAGCAGCTTATCGGGTGAAATCCCCTACGAGCAGTACTTC.

The V gene is TRBV7-8, the J gene TRBJ2-2; D not resolved. Trimming took off 5 bases at V and 5 bases at J, with 6 bases between the two ends. Germline loops: CDR1 SGHVS, CDR2 FQNEAQ. The CDR3 has 12 residues. The DNA for the CDR3 is TGTGCCAGCAGCCAGAGTACCGGGGAGCTGTTTTTT. Amino acid sequence: CASSQSTGELFF.

The chain combines TRBV6-5 with TRBJ1-5; tentative D call: TRBD1 (5 bases). The CDR3 sequence is 15 residues long. Germline values: CDR1 MNHEY, CDR2 SVGAGI. Trimming stripped 6 bases from V and 6 bases from J, with 18 bases between. CDR3 sequence: CASRPSGSGSQPQHF. In nucleotides, the CDR3 is TGTGCCAGCAGGCCGTCAGGGAGCGGGAGTCAGCCCCAGCATTTT.

This chain uses TRBV2 with TRBJ2-1; tentatively, D is TRBD2 (6 bases). Germline CDR1 reads SNHLY; CDR2 reads FYNNEI. CDR3 length: 16 residues. The ends were cut back, 2 bases at V and 2 bases at J, with 13 bases in the middle. CDR3 coding DNA: TGTGCCAGCAGTGAAAAACGGGAGAGTACCTACAATGAGCAGTTCTTC. Its protein product is CASSEKRESTYNEQFF.

This clone was counted a few times. The chain has TRBV28 and TRBJ1-3; TRBD1 might be the D (6 bases). The germline V gene encodes CDR1 MDHEN and CDR2 SYDVKM. The CDR3 loop spans 15 amino acids. V shed 2 bases and J shed 0 bases, with 8 bases lying between them. This CDR3 reads CASSLDRFSGNTIYF. In nucleotides, the CDR3 is TGTGCCAGCAGTTTAGACAGGTTCTCTGGAAACACCATATATTTT.

The rearrangement joins TRBV5-6 to TRBJ2-1, with TRBD2 matching over 10 bases. J was trimmed by 0 bases and V by 5 bases; bases with no gene match: 11. CDR3 length: 18 residues. Germline V lookup: CDR1 SGHDT, CDR2 YYEEEE. Here the CDR3 reads CASRAASGGLSSYNEQFF. The CDR3 nucleotides read TGTGCCAGCAGAGCGGCTAGCGGGGGACTGAGCTCCTACAATGAGCAGTTCTTC. The complete variable domain, with remaining parts taken from reference TRBV5-6 and TRBJ2-1, reads DAGVTQSPTHLIKTRGQQVTLRCSPKSGHDTVSWYQQALGQGPQFIFQYYEEEERQRGNFPDRFSGHQFPNYSSELNVNALLLGDSALYLCASRAASGGLSSYNEQFFGPGTRLTVL.

In its sample, this clone was seen once. The chain couples TRBV7-9 to TRBJ1-2; possible D gene TRBD1, 5 bases. V was trimmed by 5 bases and J by 7 bases, leaving 20 bases between them. The germline CDR1 and CDR2 sequences are SEHNR and FQNEAQ (reference sequence). The CDR3 loop spans 15 amino acids. The CDR3 nucleotides read TGTGCCAGCAGCACCAGTAAGGGGCCGGCTACTGGCTACACCTTC. This encodes CASSTSKGPATGYTF.

The chain carries TRBV6-5 and TRBJ1-6, with D possibly TRBD1 on 5 matching bases. Germline V gives CDR1 MNHEY, CDR2 SVGAGI. The V end lost 7 bases, the J end lost 4 bases, and 14 bases lay between the germline ends. The CDR3 contains 15 residues. CDR3 sequence (DNA): TGTGCCAGCACCCAAGCGGGGCTTTATAATTCACCCCTCCACTTT. It is translated as CASTQAGLYNSPLHF.

The chain combines TRBV28 with TRBJ1-2; 7 bases match TRBD1. With V trimmed by 2 bases and J by 5 bases, 5 bases remained unmatched. Germline-derived CDR1 and CDR2 are MDHEN and SYDVKM. The CDR3 spans 14 residues. The CDR3 region is CASSLPQGEYGYTF. The CDR3 DNA sequence: TGTGCCAGCAGTTTACCTCAGGGGGAATATGGCTACACCTTC.

This clone was recorded only once. J is TRBJ2-1 and V is TRBV30; 7 bases align to TRBD1. CDR1 and CDR2 (germline): GTSNPN, SVGIG (reference sequence). V was clipped by 3 bases and J by 0 bases; unmatched bases: 2. The length of the CDR3 is 14 residues. The CDR3 bases are TGTGCCTGGAGCCCAGGGGGCTCCTACAATGAGCAGTTCTTC. Amino acids: CAWSPGGSYNEQFF.

The chain uses TRBV6-4 and TRBJ1-2; D is perhaps TRBD1 (5 bases). With 3 bases removed from V and 2 bases from J, the gap between germline ends came to 13 bases. The CDR3 has 15 residues. The germline V gene has CDR1 MRHNA and CDR2 SNTAGT. Here the CDR3 reads CASSEGVGYNYGYTF. CDR3 nucleotides: TGTGCCAGCAGTGAAGGGGTAGGCTACAACTATGGCTACACCTTC.

J is TRBJ1-6 and V is TRBV5-5; 9 nucleotides match TRBD1. Germline CDR1 and CDR2: SGHKS and YYEKEE (reference sequence). The CDR3 is 15 amino acids. Trimming at V came to 4 bases and at J to 10 bases, leaving 9 bases not matched to a gene. CDR3 sequence: CASSAGQGRDSPLHF. The CDR3 nucleotides read TGTGCCAGCAGCGCCGGACAGGGGAGAGACTCACCCCTCCACTTT.

This clone was counted ten times or more. This sequence joins TRBV5-1 and TRBJ1-5; 8 nucleotides line up with TRBD1. The CDR3 contains 21 residues. The V gene end was trimmed by 7 bases and the J gene end by 0 bases; junction bases not matched to a gene: 24. CDR1 and CDR2 (germline): SGHRS, YFSETQ. The CDR3 sequence: CASEREGLPDRVIYSNQPQHF. The DNA for the CDR3 is TGCGCCAGCGAAAGGGAAGGCTTACCGGACAGGGTGATATATAGCAATCAGCCCCAGCATTTT.

The chain is built from TRBV27 and TRBJ1-2; possible D gene TRBD1, 6 bases. Trimming removed 3 bases from V and 7 bases from J, with 15 bases in between. The CDR3 sequence is 14 residues long. Germline-derived CDR1 and CDR2 are MNHEY and SMNVEV (reference sequence). This CDR3 reads CASSFEGQAGGYTF. CDR3 bases: TGTGCCAGCAGTTTCGAGGGACAAGCCGGTGGCTACACCTTC.

The chain combines TRBV28 with TRBJ2-1, with D hard to call. This CDR3 has 14 residues. V was trimmed by 3 bases and J by 1 base, leaving 7 bases between them. Looked up from germline, CDR1 is MDHEN and CDR2 is SYDVKM. The CDR3: CASSFLGSYNEQFF. The CDR3 DNA reads TGTGCCAGCAGTTTTCTCGGTTCCTACAATGAGCAGTTCTTC. Looking up the rest from reference TRBV28 and TRBJ2-1 gives the full variable domain: DVKVTQSSRYLVKRTGEKVFLECVQDMDHENMFWYRQDPGLGLRLIYFSYDVKMKEKGDIPEGYSVSREKKERFSLILESASTNQTSMYLCASSFLGSYNEQFFGPGTRLTVL.

This chain uses TRBV7-8 with TRBJ2-1, with D perhaps matching TRBD2 (6 bases). This CDR3 contains 13 residues. From germline, CDR1 is SGHVS and CDR2 FQNEAQ. The V gene lost 4 bases and the J gene lost 4 bases, with 8 bases spanning the gap. The CDR3 sequence: CASSSAGYNEQFF. The CDR3 nucleotides read TGTGCCAGCAGCTCGGCGGGATACAATGAGCAGTTCTTC.

The chain uses TRBV5-1 and TRBJ1-6; D gene unclear. CDR3 length: 13 residues. Trimming removed 0 bases at V and 12 bases at J, with 10 bases between. Germline CDR1 is SGHRS and CDR2 is YFSETQ. The DNA for the CDR3 is TGCGCCAGCAGCTTGGAACAGAGCAGACCCCTCCACTTT. Translating it yields CASSLEQSRPLHF. The whole variable domain, filled in from reference TRBV5-1 and TRBJ1-6, reads KAGVTQTPRYLIKTRGQQVTLSCSPISGHRSVSWYQQTPGQGLQFLFEYFSETQRNKGNFPGRFSGRQFSNSRSEMNVSTLELGDSALYLCASSLEQSRPLHFGNGTRLTVT.

V usage is TRBV7-9 and J usage is TRBJ1-2; D ambiguous. Trimming took 0 bases from V and 5 from J, leaving 10 bases between them. Germline V gene sequence: CDR1 SEHNR, CDR2 FQNEAQ (reference sequence). The CDR3 contains 14 residues. Here the CDR3 DNA reads TGTGCCAGCAGCTTAGCCAGTGTGGTGTATGGCTACACCTTC. Amino acids: CASSLASVVYGYTF.

The chain recombines TRBV4-2 with TRBJ2-7; a weak D match, TRBD1 (5 bases). The V gene's germline CDR1 is LGHNA and CDR2 YNFKEQ. The CDR3 loop spans 15 amino acids. The V end lost 3 bases, the J end lost 0 bases, and 12 bases lay between the germline ends. CDR3 in DNA: TGTGCCAGCAGCCAGGATCACAGGAGCTCCTACGAGCAGTACTTC. Translating it yields CASSQDHRSSYEQYF.

J is TRBJ1-2 and V is TRBV11-2; unclear D gene. V was clipped by 7 bases and J by 2 bases, with 14 bases between them. The CDR3 runs 14 residues. Germline V gives CDR1 SGHAT, CDR2 FQNNGV. The CDR3 nucleotides read TGTGCCAGCACCCCCTCGGAGGGAAACTATGGCTACACCTTC. It codes for CASTPSEGNYGYTF.